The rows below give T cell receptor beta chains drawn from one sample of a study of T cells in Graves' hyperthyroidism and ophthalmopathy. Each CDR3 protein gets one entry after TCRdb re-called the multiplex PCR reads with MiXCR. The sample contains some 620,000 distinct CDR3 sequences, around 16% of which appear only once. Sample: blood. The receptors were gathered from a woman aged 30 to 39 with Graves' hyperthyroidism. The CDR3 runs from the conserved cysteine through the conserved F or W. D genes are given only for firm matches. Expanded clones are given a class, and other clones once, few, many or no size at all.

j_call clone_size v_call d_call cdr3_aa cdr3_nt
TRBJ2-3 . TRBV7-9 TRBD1 CASSLAGTGPDTQYF TGTGCCAGCAGCCTTGCCGGGACAGGGCCTGATACGCAGTATTTT
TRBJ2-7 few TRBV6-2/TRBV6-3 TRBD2 CASSIQRGLYEQYF TGTGCCAGTAGCATCCAGCGGGGGCTTTACGAGCAGTACTTC
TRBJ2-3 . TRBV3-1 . CASSQRLPGATDTQYF TGTGCCAGCAGCCAACGTCTCCCGGGAGCCACAGATACGCAGTATTTT
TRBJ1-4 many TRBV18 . CASSAPQGVGEKLFF TGTGCCAGCTCGGCCCCTCAGGGAGTAGGTGAAAAACTGTTTTTT
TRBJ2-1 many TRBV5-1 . CASSLDTGINEQFF TGCGCCAGCAGCTTGGATACAGGGATCAATGAGCAGTTCTTC
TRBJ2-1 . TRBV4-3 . CASSHIRGQGIEEQFF TGCGCCAGCAGCCACATCCGGGGGCAGGGGATTGAGGAGCAGTTCTTC
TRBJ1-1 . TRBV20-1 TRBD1 CSAREDRAEAFF TGCAGTGCTAGAGAGGACAGGGCTGAAGCTTTCTTT
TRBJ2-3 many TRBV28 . CASSNYLSTDTQYF TGTGCCAGCAGTAATTACCTGAGCACAGATACGCAGTATTTT
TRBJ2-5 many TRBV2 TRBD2 CAIRQLASGRNLETQYF TGTGCCATCCGCCAGCTCGCTAGCGGGAGGAATCTGGAGACCCAGTACTTC
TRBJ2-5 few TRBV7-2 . CASSLLLRREETQYF TGTGCCAGCAGCCTACTCCTGAGGCGGGAAGAGACCCAGTACTTC
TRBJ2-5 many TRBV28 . CASSSQLGGQETQYF TGTGCCAGCAGTTCCCAACTCGGGGGACAAGAGACCCAGTACTTC
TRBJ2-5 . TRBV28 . CASSLQGVAEETQYF TGTGCCAGCAGTTTACAGGGAGTAGCGGAAGAGACCCAGTACTTC
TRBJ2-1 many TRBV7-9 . CAALRSSGSSYNEQFF TGTGCCGCCCTCCGAAGCAGCGGGTCCTCCTACAATGAGCAGTTCTTC
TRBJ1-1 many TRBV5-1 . CASSLGRQVNTEAFF TGCGCCAGCAGCTTGGGTCGGCAGGTGAACACTGAAGCTTTCTTT
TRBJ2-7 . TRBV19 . CASSHSDGGRYEQYF TGTGCCAGTAGTCACTCCGACGGGGGAAGATACGAGCAGTACTTC
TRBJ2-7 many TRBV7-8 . CASSPLPASSYEQYF TGTGCCAGCAGCCCACTCCCGGCGAGCTCCTACGAGCAGTACTTC
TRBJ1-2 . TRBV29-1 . CSTKWGTNYGYTF TGCAGCACTAAATGGGGGACTAACTATGGCTACACCTTC
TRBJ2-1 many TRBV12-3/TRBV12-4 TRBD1 CASSGQDDEQFF TGTGCCAGCAGTGGACAGGACGATGAGCAGTTCTTC
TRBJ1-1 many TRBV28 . CASSLSTSEAFF TGTGCCAGCAGTTTAAGTACAAGTGAAGCTTTCTTT
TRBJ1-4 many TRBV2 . CASSETSRLYEKLFF TGTGCCAGCAGTGAAACCAGCAGGCTGTATGAAAAACTGTTTTTT
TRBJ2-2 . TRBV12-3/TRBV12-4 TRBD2 CASSPTRRLAGTTGELFF TGTGCCAGCAGTCCCACGCGAAGACTAGCGGGTACCACCGGGGAGCTGTTTTTT
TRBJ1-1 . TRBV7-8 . CASSPHPGATEAFF TGTGCCAGCAGCCCCCACCCAGGTGCCACTGAAGCTTTCTTT
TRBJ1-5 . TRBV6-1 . CASAGQIYQPQHF TGTGCCAGCGCGGGGCAGATCTATCAGCCCCAGCATTTT
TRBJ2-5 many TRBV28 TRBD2 CASATLTSRLQETQYF TGTGCCAGCGCGACCTTGACTAGCAGATTACAAGAGACCCAGTACTTC
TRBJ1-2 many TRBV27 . CASAMKWGRGDGYTF TGTGCCAGCGCCATGAAGTGGGGCAGGGGAGATGGCTACACCTTC
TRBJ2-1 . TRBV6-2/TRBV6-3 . CASRTGRGEQFF TGTGCCAGCAGAACCGGACGCGGTGAGCAGTTCTTC
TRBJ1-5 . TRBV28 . CASSWRGQGQPQHF TGTGCCAGCAGTTGGAGGGGCCAAGGGCAGCCCCAGCATTTT
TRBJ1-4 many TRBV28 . CASLQGLNEKLFF TGTGCCAGCCTACAGGGTCTCAATGAAAAACTGTTTTTT
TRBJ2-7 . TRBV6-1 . CASSEEPGPPSSYEQYF TGTGCCAGCAGTGAAGAACCGGGACCCCCGAGCTCCTACGAGCAGTACTTC
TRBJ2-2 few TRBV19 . CASTLMGQNTGELFF TGTGCCAGTACCCTTATGGGGCAGAACACCGGGGAGCTGTTTTTT
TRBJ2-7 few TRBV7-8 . CASSLGGDSHEQYF TGTGCCAGCAGCTTGGGGGGGGACAGCCACGAGCAGTACTTC
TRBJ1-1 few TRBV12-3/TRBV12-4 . CASSGWTATEAFF TGTGCCAGCAGTGGGTGGACTGCGACTGAAGCTTTCTTT